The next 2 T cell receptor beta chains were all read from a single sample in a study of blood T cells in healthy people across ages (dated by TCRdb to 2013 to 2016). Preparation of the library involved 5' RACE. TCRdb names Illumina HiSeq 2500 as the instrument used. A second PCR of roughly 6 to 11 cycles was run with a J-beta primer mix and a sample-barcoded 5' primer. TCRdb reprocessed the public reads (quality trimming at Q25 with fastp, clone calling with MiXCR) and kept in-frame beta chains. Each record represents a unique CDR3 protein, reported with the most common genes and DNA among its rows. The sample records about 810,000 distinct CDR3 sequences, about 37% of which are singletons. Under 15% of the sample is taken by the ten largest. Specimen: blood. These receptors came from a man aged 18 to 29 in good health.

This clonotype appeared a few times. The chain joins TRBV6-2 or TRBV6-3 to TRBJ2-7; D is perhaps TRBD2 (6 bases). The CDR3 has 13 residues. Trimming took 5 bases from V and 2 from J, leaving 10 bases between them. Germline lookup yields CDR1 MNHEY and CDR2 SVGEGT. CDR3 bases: TGTGCCAGCAGTCGGACTATAACCTACGAGCAGTACTTC. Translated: CASSRTITYEQYF.

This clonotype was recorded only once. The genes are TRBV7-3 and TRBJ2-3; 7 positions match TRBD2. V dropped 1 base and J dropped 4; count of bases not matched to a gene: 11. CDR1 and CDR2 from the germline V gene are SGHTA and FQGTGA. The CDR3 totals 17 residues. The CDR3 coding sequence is TGTGCCAGCAGCTTAATGGCGTTGACTAGCACCTCAGATACGCAGTATTTT. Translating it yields CASSLMALTSTSDTQYF.